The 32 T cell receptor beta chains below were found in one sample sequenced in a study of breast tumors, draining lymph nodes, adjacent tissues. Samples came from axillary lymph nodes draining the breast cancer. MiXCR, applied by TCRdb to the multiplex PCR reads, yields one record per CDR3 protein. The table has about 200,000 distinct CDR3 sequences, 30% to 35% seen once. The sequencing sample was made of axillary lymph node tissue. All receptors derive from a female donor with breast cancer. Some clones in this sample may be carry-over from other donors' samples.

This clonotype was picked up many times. The CDR3 sequence: CASSLTGQGTYEQYF. In DNA form, the CDR3 reads TGCGCCAGCAGCTTGACGGGACAGGGTACCTACGAGCAGTACTTC. This chain uses TRBV5-1 with TRBJ2-7, with TRBD1 matching 9 bases. The J segment lost 2 bases and the V segment lost 1 base, leaving 4 bases of the junction unmatched. The CDR3 extends over 15 amino acids. Germline CDR1 and CDR2: SGHRS and YFSETQ.

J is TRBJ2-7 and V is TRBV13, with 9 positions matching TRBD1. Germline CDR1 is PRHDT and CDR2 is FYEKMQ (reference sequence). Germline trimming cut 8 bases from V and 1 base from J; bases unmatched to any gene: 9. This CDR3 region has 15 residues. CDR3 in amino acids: CASANRDRASYEQYF. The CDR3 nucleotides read TGTGCCAGCGCCAACCGGGACAGGGCTTCCTACGAGCAGTACTTC.

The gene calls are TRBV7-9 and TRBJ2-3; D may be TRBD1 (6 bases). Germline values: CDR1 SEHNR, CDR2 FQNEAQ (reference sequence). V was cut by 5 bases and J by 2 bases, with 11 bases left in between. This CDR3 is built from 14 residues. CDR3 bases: TGTGCCAGCAGCCCCGACAGGCCCACAGATACGCAGTATTTT. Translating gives CASSPDRPTDTQYF. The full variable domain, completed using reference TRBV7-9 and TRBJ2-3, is DTGVSQNPRHKITKRGQNVTFRCDPISEHNRLYWYRQTLGQGPEFLTYFQNEAQLEKSRLLSDRFSAERPKGSFSTLEIQRTEQGDSAMYLCASSPDRPTDTQYFGPGTRLTVL.

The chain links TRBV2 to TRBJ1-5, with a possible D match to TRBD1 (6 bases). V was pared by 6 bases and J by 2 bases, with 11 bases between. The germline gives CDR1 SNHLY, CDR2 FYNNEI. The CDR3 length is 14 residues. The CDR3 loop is CASREDSGNQPQHF. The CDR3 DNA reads TGTGCCAGCAGGGAGGACAGTGGCAATCAGCCCCAGCATTTT.

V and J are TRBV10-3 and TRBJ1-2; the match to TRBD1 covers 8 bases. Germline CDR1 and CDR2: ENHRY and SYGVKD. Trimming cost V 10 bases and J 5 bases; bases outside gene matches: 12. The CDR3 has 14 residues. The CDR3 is CATSGGVLGYGYTF. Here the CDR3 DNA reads TGTGCCACCTCAGGGGGCGTTTTAGGGTATGGCTACACCTTC.

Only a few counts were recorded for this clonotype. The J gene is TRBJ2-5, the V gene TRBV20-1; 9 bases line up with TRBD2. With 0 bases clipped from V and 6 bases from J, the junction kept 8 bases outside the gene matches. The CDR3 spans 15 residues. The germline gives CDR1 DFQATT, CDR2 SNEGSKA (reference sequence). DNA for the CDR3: TGCAGTGCTAGAGATCCGGCGGGAGGGCCCCAGACCCAGTACTTC. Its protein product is CSARDPAGGPQTQYF.

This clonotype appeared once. The CDR3 protein is CASSFHRTGIEQPQHF. Written as DNA, the CDR3 is TGTGCCAGCAGCTTCCACCGTACGGGGATTGAACAGCCCCAGCATTTT. The chain uses TRBV7-6 and TRBJ1-5; D gene ambiguous. The CDR3 contains 16 residues. Per the germline V gene, CDR1 is SGHVS and CDR2 is FNYEAQ. The V end was cut by 3 bases, the J end by 7 bases, with 19 bases between.

The CDR3 spells CASTPGLAGGPYEQYF. DNA for the CDR3: TGTGCCAGCACCCCTGGACTAGCGGGAGGGCCCTACGAGCAGTACTTC. The V call is TRBV2, the J call TRBJ2-7, with 15 bases aligning to TRBD2. Germline assignment: CDR1 SNHLY and CDR2 FYNNEI. CDR3 length: 16 residues. V dropped 7 bases and J dropped 2; count of bases not matched to a gene: 6.

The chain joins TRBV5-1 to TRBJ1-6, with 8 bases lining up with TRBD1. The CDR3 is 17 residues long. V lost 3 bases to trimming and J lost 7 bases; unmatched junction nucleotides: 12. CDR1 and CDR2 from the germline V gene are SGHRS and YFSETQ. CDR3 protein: CASSSTGTGIYNSPLHF. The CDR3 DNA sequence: TGCGCCAGCAGCTCTACCGGGACAGGAATCTACAATTCACCCCTCCACTTT.

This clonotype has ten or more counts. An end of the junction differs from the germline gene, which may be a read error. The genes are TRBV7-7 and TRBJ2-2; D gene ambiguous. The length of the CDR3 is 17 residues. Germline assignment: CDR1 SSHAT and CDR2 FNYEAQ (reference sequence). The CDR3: CASSLDSGSPRTGELFF. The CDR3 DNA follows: TGTGCTAGCAGCTTAGATAGTGGCAGCCCTCGAACCGGGGAGCTGTTTTTT.

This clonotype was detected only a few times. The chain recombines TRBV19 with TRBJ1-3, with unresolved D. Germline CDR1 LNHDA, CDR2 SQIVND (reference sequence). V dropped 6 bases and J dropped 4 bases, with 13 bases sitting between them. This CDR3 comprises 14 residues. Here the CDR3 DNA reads TGTGCCAGTAGACCAAGAGCGACAGGAAACACCATATATTTT. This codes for CASRPRATGNTIYF.

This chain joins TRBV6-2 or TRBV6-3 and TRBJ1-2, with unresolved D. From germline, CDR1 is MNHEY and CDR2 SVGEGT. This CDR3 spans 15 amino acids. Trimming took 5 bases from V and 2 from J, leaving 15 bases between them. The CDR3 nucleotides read TGTGCCAGCAGTCAGGATTTCAGAGAAAACTATGGCTACACCTTC. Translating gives CASSQDFRENYGYTF.

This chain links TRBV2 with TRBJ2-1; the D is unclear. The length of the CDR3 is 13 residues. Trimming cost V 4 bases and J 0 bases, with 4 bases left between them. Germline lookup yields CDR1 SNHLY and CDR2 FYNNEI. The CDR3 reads CASSASSYNEQFF. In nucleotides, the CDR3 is TGTGCCAGCAGTGCTAGCTCCTACAATGAGCAGTTCTTC.

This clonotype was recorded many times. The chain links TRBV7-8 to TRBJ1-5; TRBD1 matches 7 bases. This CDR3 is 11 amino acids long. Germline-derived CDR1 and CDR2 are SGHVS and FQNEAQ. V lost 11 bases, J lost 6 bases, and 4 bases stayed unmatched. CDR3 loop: CASGGLQPQHF. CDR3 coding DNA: TGTGCCTCAGGGGGACTTCAGCCCCAGCATTTT.

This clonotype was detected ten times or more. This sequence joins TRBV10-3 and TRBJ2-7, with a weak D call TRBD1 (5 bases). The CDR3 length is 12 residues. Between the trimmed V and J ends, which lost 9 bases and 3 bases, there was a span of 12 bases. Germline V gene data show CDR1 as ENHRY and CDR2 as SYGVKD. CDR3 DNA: TGTGCCATTTCAGGACAACTCTACGAGCAGTACTTC. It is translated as CAISGQLYEQYF.

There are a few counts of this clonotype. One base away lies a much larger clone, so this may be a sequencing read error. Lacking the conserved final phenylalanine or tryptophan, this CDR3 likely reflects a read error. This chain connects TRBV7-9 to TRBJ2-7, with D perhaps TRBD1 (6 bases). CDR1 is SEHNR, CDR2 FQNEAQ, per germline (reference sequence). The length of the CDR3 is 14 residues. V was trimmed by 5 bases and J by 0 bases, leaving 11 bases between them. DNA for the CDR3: TGTGCCAGCAGCCAAGACAGGTCCTCCTACGAGCAGTACCTC. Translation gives CASSQDRSSYEQYL.

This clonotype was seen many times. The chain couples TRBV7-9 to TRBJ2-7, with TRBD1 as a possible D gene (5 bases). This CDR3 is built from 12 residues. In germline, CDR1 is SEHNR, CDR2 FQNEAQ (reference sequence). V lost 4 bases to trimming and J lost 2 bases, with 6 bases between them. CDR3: CASSSTAYEQYF. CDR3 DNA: TGTGCCAGCAGCTCGACAGCCTACGAGCAGTACTTC.

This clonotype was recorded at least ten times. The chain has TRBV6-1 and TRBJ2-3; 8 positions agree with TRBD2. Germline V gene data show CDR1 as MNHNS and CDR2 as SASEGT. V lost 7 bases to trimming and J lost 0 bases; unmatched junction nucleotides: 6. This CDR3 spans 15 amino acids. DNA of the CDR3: TGTGCCAGCACGGCCGGCGGGGGGAGCACAGATACGCAGTATTTT. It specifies CASTAGGGSTDTQYF.

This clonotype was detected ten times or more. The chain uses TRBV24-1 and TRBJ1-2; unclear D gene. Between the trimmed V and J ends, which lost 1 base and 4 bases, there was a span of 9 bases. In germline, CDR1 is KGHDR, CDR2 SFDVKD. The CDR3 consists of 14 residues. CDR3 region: CATSDLPISYGYTF. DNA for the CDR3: TGTGCCACCAGTGATTTACCAATTTCCTATGGCTACACCTTC.

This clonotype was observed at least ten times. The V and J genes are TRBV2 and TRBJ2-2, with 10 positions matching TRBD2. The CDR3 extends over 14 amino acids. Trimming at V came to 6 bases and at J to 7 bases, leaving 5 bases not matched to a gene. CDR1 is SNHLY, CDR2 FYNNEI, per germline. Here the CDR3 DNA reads TGTGCCAGCAGCCCCAGCGGGAGGGGCGGGGAGCTGTTTTTT. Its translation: CASSPSGRGGELFF.

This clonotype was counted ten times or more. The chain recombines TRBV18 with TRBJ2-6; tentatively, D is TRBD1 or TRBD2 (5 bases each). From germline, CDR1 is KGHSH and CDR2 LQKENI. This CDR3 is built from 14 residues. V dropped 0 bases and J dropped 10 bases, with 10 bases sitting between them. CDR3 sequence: CASSPPGADNVLTF. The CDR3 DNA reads TGTGCCAGCTCACCACCCGGGGCGGATAACGTCCTGACTTTC.

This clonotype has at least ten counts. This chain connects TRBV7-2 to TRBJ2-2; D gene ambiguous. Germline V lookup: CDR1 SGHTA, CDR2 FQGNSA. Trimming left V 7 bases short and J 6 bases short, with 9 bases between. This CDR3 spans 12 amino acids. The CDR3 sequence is CASNYIAGELFF. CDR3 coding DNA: TGTGCCAGCAACTATATCGCCGGGGAGCTGTTTTTT.

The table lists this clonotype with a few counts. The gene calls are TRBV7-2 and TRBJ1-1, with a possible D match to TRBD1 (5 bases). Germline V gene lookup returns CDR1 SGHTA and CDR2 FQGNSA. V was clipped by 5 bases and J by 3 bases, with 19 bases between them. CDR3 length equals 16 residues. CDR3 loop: CASSRDQLIGDTEAFF. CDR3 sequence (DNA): TGTGCCAGCAGCCGGGACCAACTAATAGGGGACACTGAAGCTTTCTTT.

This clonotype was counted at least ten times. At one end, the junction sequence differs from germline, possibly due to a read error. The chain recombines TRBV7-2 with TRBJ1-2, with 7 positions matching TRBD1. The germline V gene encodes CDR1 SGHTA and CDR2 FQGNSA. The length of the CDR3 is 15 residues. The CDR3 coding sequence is TGTGCCAGCAGCCCTCAACAGGGGACTTCCTATGGCTACCCCTTC. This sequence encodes CASSPQQGTSYGYPF. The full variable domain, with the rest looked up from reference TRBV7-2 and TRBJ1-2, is GAGVSQSPSNKVTEKGKDVELRCDPISGHTALYWYRQSLGQGLEFLIYFQGNSAPDKSGLPSDRFSAERTGGSVSTLTIQRTQQEDSAVYLCASSPQQGTSYGYPFGSGTRLTVV.

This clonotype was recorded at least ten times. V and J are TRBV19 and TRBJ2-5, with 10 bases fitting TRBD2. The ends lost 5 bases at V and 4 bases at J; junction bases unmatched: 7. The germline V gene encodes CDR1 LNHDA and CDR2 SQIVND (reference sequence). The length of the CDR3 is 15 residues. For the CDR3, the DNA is TGTGCCAGTAGTCAGGGACTAGCGCGAGGAGAGACCCAGTACTTC. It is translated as CASSQGLARGETQYF.

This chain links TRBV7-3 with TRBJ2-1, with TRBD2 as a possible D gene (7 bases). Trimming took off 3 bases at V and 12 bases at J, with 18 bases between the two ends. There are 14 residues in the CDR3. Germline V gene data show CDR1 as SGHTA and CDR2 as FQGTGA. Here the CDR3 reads CASSFRGAFDTQFF. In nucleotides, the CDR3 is TGTGCCAGCAGCTTTCGGGGGGCCTTCGATACGCAGTTCTTC.

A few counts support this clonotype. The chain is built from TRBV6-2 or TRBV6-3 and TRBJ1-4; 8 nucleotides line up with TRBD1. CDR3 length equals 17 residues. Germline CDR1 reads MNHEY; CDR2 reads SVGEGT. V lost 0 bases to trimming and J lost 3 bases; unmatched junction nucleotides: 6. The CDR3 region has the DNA TGTGCCAGCAGTTACTCGGGCAGGGGGCGGTCTAATGAAAAACTGTTTTTT. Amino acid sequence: CASSYSGRGRSNEKLFF.

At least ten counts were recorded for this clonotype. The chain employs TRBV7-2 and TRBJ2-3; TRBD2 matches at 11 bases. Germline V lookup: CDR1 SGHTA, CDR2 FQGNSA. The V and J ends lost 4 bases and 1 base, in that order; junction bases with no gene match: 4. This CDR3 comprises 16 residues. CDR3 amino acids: CASSSTSGVRTDTQYF. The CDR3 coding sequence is TGTGCCAGCAGCTCGACTAGCGGGGTTCGCACAGATACGCAGTATTTT.

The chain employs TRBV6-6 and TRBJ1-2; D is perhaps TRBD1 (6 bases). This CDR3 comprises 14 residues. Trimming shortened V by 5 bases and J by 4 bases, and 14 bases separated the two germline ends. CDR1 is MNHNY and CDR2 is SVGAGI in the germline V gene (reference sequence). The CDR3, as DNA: TGTGCCAGCAGTCCCGCAAGGGGGAGCTATGGCTACACCTTC. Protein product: CASSPARGSYGYTF.

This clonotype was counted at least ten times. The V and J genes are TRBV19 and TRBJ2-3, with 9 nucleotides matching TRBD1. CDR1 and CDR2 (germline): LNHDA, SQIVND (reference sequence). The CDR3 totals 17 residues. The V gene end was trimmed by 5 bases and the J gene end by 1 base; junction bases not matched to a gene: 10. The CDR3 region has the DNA TGTGCCAGTAGTCCGAGCTTACAGGGGGCGGGCACAGATACGCAGTATTTT. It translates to CASSPSLQGAGTDTQYF.

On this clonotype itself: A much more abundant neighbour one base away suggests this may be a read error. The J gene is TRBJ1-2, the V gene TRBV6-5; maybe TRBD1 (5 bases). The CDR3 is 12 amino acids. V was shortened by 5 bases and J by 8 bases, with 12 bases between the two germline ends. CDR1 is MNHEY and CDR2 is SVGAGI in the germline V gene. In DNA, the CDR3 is TGTGCCAGCAGTCACAGGAGGGACGGCTACACCTTC. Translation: CASSHRRDGYTF.

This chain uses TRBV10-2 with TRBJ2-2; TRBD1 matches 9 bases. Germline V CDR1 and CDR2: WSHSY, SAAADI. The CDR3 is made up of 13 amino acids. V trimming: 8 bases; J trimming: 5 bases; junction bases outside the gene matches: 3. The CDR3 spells CASRQGVTGELFF. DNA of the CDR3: TGCGCCAGCCGACAGGGGGTAACCGGGGAGCTGTTTTTT.